The sequence of this TCR beta chain was determined in a study of blood T cell repertoires in COVID-19. In the study overall: Samples representing acute and convalescent COVID-19 were sourced from the United States, Italy and Spain.

The method was immunoSEQ multiplex PCR; TCRdb's version includes in-frame clones alone and lacks a portion of them. The sample consists of around 64,000 clones, 86% of them appearing once. The receptor was isolated from a man between 50 and 59 years old with active COVID-19. Sequencing was performed on peripheral blood.

The CDR3 DNA reads as TGTGCCAGCAGCTTACGCGTCACTAGCGGAACCAACAGTCCCTACGAGCAGTACTTC. Translated: CASSLRVTSGTNSPYEQYF. This sequence joins TRBV7-2 and TRBJ2-7, with 8 bases identical to TRBD2. Germline loops: CDR1 SGHTA, CDR2 FQGNSA. Germline trimming cut 2 bases from V and 2 bases from J; bases unmatched to any gene: 17. This CDR3 has 19 amino acids.